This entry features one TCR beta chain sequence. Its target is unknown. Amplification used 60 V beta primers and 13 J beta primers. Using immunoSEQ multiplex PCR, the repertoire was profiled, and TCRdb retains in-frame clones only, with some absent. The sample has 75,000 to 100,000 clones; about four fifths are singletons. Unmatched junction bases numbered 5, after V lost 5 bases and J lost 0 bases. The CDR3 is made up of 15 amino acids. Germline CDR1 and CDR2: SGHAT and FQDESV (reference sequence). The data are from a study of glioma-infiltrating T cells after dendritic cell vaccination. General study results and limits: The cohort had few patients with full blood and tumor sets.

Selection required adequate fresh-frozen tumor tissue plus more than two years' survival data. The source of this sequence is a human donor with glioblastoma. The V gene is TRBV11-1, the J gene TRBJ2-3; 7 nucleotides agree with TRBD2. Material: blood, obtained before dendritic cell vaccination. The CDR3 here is CASSPQAGSTDTQYF. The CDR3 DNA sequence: TGTGCCAGCAGCCCACAAGCGGGGAGCACAGATACGCAGTATTTT.